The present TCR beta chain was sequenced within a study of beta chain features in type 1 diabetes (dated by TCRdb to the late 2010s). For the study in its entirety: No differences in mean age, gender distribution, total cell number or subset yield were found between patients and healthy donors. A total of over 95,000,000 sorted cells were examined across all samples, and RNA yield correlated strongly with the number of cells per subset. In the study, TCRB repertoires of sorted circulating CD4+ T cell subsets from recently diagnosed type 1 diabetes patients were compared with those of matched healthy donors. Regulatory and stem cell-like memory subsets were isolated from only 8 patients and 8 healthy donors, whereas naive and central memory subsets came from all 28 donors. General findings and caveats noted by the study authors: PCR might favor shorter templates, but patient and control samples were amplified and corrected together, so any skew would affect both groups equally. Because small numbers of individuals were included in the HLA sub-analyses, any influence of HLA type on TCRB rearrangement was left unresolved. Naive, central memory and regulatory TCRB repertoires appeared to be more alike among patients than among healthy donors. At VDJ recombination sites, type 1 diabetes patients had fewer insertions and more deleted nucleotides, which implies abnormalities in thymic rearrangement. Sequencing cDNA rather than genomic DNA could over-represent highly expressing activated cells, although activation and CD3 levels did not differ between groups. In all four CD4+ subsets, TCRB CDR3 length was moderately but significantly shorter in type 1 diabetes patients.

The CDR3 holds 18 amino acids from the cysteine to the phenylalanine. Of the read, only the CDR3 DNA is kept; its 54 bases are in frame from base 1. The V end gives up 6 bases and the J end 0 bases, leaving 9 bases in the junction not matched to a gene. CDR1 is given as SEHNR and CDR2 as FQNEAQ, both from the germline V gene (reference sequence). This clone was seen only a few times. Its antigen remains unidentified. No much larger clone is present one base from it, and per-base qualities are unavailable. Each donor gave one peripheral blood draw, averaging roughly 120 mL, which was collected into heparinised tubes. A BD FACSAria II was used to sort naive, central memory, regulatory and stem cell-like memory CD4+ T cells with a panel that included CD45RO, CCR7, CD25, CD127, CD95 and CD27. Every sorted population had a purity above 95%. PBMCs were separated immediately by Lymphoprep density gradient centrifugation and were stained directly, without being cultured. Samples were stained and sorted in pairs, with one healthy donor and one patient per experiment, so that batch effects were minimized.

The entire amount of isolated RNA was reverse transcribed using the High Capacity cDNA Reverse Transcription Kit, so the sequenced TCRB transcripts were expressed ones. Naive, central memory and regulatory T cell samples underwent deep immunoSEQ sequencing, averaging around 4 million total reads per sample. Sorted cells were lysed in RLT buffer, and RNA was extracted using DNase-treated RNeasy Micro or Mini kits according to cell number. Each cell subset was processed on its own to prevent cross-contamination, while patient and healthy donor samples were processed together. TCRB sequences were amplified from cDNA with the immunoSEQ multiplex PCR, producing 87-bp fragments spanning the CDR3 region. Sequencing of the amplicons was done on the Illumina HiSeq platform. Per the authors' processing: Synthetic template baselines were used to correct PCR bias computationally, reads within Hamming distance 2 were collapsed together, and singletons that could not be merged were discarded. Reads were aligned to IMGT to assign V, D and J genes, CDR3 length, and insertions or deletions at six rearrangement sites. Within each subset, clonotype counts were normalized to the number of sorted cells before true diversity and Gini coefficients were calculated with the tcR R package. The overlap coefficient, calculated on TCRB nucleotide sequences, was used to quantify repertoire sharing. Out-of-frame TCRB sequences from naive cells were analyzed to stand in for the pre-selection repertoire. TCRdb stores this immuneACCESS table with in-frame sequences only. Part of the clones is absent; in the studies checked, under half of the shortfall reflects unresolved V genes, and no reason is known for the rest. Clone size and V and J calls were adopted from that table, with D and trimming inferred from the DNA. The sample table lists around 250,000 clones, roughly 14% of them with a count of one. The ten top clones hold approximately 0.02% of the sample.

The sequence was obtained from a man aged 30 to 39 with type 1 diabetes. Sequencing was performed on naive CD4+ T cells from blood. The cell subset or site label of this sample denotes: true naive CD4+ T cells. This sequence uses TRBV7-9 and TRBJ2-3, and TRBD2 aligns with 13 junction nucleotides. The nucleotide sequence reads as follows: TGTGCCAGCAGTCACACTAGCGGGGGGGTCACTAGCACAGATACGCAGTATTTT. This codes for CASSHTSGGVTSTDTQYF.